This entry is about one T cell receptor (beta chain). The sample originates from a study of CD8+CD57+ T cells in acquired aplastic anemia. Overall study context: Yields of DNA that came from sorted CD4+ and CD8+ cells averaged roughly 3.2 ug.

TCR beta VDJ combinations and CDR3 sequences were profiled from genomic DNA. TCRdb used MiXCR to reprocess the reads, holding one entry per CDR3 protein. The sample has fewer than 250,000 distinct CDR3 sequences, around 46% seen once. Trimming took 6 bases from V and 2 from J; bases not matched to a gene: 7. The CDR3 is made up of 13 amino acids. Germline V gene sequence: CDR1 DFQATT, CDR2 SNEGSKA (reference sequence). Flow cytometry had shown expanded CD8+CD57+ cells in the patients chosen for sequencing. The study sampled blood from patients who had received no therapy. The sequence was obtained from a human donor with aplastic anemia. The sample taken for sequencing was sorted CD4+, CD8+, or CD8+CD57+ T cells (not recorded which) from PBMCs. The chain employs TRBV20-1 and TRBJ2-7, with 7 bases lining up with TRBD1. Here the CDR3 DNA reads TGCAGTGCCCCTCGCCAGGGGGCCTACGAGCAGTACTTC. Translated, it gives CSAPRQGAYEQYF.